This T cell receptor (beta chain) was documented in a study of T cell responses to AZD1222 COVID-19 vaccine (TCRdb year 2021). Context from the whole study: A total of 233 trial participants underwent TCR sequencing, of whom about 210 received two doses of AZD1222 and around 26 received two doses of the MenACWY control vaccine. Trial participants were enrolled by age into subgroups of 18-55, 56-69 and 70-plus years, and roughly 160, 29 and 62 TCR-sequenced participants, respectively, were included in these subgroups.

Paper-wide results and their limitations: Conclusions about previously exposed vaccinees were limited because only a handful of AZD1222 recipients were SARS-CoV-2 seropositive at baseline. CD4 TCRs associated with the vaccine covered the entire spike protein, and the dominant responses were in regions 160-218 and 743-854. In the small 56-69-year group, the increase in depth fell short of significance, most likely because of low power. No day 14 peak-response samples were available, so repertoires were characterized only after the peak T cell response. A significant rise in spike-specific TCR breadth and depth was observed after two AZD1222 doses relative to day 0 and relative to MenACWY recipients. Most participants were white British and females outnumbered males, and the authors suggested that clonal diversity may have been underestimated. Nearly half of unique spike-specific TCRs reportedly recognized epitopes outside regions mutated in the B.1.351 and B.1.1.7 variants.

The CDR3 runs 14 amino acids, cysteine and phenylalanine included. Only the CDR3 region is kept as DNA, spanning 42 bases read in frame from base 1. Deletion took 0 bases off V and 6 bases off J, with a span of 11 bases between the germline ends. The germline V gene gives CDR1 as MGHRA and CDR2 as YSYEKL. Reading the label with the study, this specimen's time point is: about 28 days (+/-7) after the second vaccine dose. AZD1222 recipients given second doses at about 4 weeks or at about 12 weeks were pooled, since spike-specific TCR depth and breadth were not found to differ between the two schedules. Samples from vaccinated people were obtained from the UK trials COV001 and COV002, which included a single-blind randomized controlled phase 2/3 trial of AZD1222 (ChAdOx1 nCoV-19) in healthy adults. For TCRbeta chain sequencing, PBMC samples from trial participants were taken at day 0 and at day 28 after the second dose.

A word on this clone: This receptor's antigen is unknown. Per-base quality was not reported, and no clone a single base away is much larger than it.

The CDR3 regions of human TCRbeta chains were subjected to immunosequencing. The original methods were these. TCRs in the repertoires were matched against a reference library of SARS-CoV-2-specific TCRs that had been generated with the MIRA antigen-specificity platform. Breadth was defined as the fraction of unique TCRs that were SARS-CoV-2-associated, and depth was defined as the fraction of total T cells that were SARS-CoV-2-associated. Using the MIRA data, each spike-specific TCR was assigned both to the spike region to which the TCR was reactive and to a CD4 or CD8 class. Log10-transformed breadth and depth values were compared by one-way ANOVA with Sidak's multiple comparisons tests. TCRdb obtained this table from immuneACCESS and retained in-frame rearrangements with V and J assigned. These tables miss some clones; where compared with another copy, unresolved V genes account for less than half of the shortfall, and the remainder is unexplained. The V and J calls and clone size come from that table; D and trimming were worked out from the DNA. This sample comprises about 93,000 clones, approximately 92% of them detected only once. The ten top clones hold about 2.5% of the sample.

This receptor was identified in an adult who received the AZD1222 COVID-19 vaccine. The receptor chain draws on TRBV4-1 and TRBJ1-1; the D gene identity is not certain. Here the sequenced sample was peripheral blood, taken 28 days after the second AZD1222 dose. The CDR3 reads CASSQDRGSSEAFF. Read as DNA, the sequence is TGCGCCAGCAGCCAAGATCGTGGAAGCTCTGAAGCTTTCTTT.